Each of the 8 T cell receptor beta chains below was sequenced from the same sample in a study of regulatory T cells in long-lasting Graves disease (dated by TCRdb to the early 2020s). In the paper's terms, the time point label means: persistent/refractory GD, antithyroid drugs over 5 years with positive TRAb. For both TCR sequencing and RNA sequencing, RNA was extracted from PBMCs in TRIzol. The method behind the library was multiplex PCR. The sample was run on an Illumina HiSeq 4000. iRepertoire HTBI primers and Arm-PCR amplification of CDR3 regions were used to construct TCR beta libraries. TCRdb reworked the public reads: Q25 trimming with fastp, MiXCR clone assembly, productive beta chains retained. Identical CDR3 proteins give one entry, which carries the most common genes and DNA. In this sample the table shows 400,000 to 450,000 distinct CDR3 sequences, about a quarter of which occur a single time. About 26% of the sample is taken by the ten largest.

This sample comprised peripheral blood mononuclear cells (PBMCs), obtained when the disease was refractory, from a patient treated with antithyroid drugs. These receptors came from a female donor with Graves disease.

The genes are TRBV5-1 and TRBJ2-7; 11 bases agree with TRBD1. V lost 1 base and J lost 1; bases outside the gene matches: 7. The V gene's germline CDR1 is SGHRS and CDR2 YFSETQ. The CDR3 loop spans 17 amino acids. Written as DNA, the CDR3 is TGCGCCAGCAGCTTGCCTGGACAGGGGGCTTGGTCCTACGAGCAGTACTTC. It yields the protein CASSLPGQGAWSYEQYF. Full variable domain (rest looked up from reference TRBV5-1 and TRBJ2-7): KAGVTQTPRYLIKTRGQQVTLSCSPISGHRSVSWYQQTPGQGLQFLFEYFSETQRNKGNFPGRFSGRQFSNSRSEMNVSTLELGDSALYLCASSLPGQGAWSYEQYFGPGTRLTVT.

This chain joins TRBV27 and TRBJ2-7; 10 bases fit TRBD1. Germline loops: CDR1 MNHEY, CDR2 SMNVEV (reference sequence). The V and J ends lost 2 bases and 4 bases, in that order; junction bases with no gene match: 11. The CDR3 totals 17 residues. CDR3 in amino acids: CASSLTTWGTGAYEQYF. CDR3 in DNA: TGTGCCAGCAGTTTAACGACTTGGGGGACAGGGGCTTACGAGCAGTACTTC.

This clonotype has at least ten counts. This chain joins TRBV27 and TRBJ2-5, with TRBD2 identical over 15 bases. CDR3 length: 19 amino acids. J gave up 2 bases and V 5 bases, and 12 bases lay outside the gene matches. The germline CDR1 and CDR2 sequences are MNHEY and SMNVEV (reference sequence). CDR3 in amino acids: CASSPTWTSGRGIQETQYF. The CDR3 DNA sequence: TGTGCCAGCAGTCCAACATGGACTAGCGGGAGGGGAATACAAGAGACCCAGTACTTC.

The chain uses TRBV7-2 and TRBJ1-2, with TRBD1 identical over 8 bases. The CDR3 runs to 15 residues. The germline V gene has CDR1 SGHTA and CDR2 FQGNSA. The J segment lost 3 bases and the V segment lost 9 bases, leaving 12 bases of the junction unmatched. The CDR3 region has the DNA TGTGCCAGTCGTCGGACAGGGCGTTGGGACTATGGCTACACCTTC. Its translation is CASRRTGRWDYGYTF.

The chain uses TRBV2 and TRBJ1-3, with D unclear. The germline gives CDR1 SNHLY, CDR2 FYNNEI. The CDR3 is 10 amino acids. V lost 6 bases to trimming and J lost 8 bases, with 5 bases between them. The CDR3 protein is CASRIDTIYF. DNA for the CDR3: TGTGCCAGCAGAATCGACACCATATATTTT. Drawing the rest from reference TRBV2 and TRBJ1-3, the complete variable domain is EPEVTQTPSHQVTQMGQEVILRCVPISNHLYFYWYRQILGQKVEFLVSFYNNEISEKSEIFDDQFSVERPDGSNFTLKIRSTKLEDSAMYFCASRIDTIYFGEGSWLTVV.

This clonotype was counted at least ten times. This sequence joins TRBV2 and TRBJ2-5; no clear D. Trimming removed 2 bases at V and 2 bases at J, with 15 bases between. Germline values: CDR1 SNHLY, CDR2 FYNNEI. This CDR3 is 16 amino acids long. The CDR3 DNA reads as TGTGCCAGCAGTGAATGGGTTAGTTTAGGACAAGAGACCCAGTACTTC. Its protein is CASSEWVSLGQETQYF.

This clonotype was counted once. The junction differs from germline at one of its ends, possibly a read error. The chain links TRBV27 to TRBJ1-2; 9 bases match TRBD1. In germline, CDR1 is MNHEY, CDR2 SMNVEV (reference sequence). The CDR3 contains 14 residues. The CDR3 region is CASSLTGGFYGHTF. The CDR3 DNA reads TGTGCCAGCAGTTTAACAGGGGGCTTCTATGGCCACACCTTC.

This clonotype was seen only a few times. This chain links TRBV7-3 with TRBJ2-2; no firm D call. This CDR3 is built from 14 residues. Germline V gives CDR1 SGHTA, CDR2 FQGTGA. Trimming took off 4 bases at V and 1 base at J, with 7 bases between the two ends. CDR3 nucleotide sequence: TGTGCCAGCAGCTCGGACGGGAACACCGGGGAGCTGTTTTTT. Translating it yields CASSSDGNTGELFF. Using reference TRBV7-3 and TRBJ2-2 for the parts outside the CDR3, the full variable domain is GAGVSQTPSNKVTEKGKYVELRCDPISGHTALYWYRQSLGQGPEFLIYFQGTGAADDSGLPNDRFFAVRPEGSVSTLKIQRTERGDSAVYLCASSSDGNTGELFFGEGSRLTVL.